One and the same sample provided the 18 T cell receptor beta chains below, sequenced in a study of T cell changes during pregnancy in multiple sclerosis. Clones were read by immunoSEQ multiplex PCR, and TCRdb kept only the in-frame ones, dropping some. The table has tens of thousands of clones, 85% to 95% seen once. Source: CD4+ T cells from peripheral blood mononuclear cells, taken in the second trimester of pregnancy. These receptors all stem from a female donor in good health, enrolled as a control in a pregnancy study.

The V call is TRBV30, the J call TRBJ1-1; 7 bases line up with TRBD1. Per the germline V gene, CDR1 is GTSNPN and CDR2 is SVGIG (reference sequence). The CDR3 runs to 15 residues. Trimming cost V 0 bases and J 5 bases; bases outside gene matches: 9. Here the CDR3 DNA reads TGTGCCTGGAGTGTCCTGGGCCAGGGGGAAACTGAAGCTTTCTTT. Translation: CAWSVLGQGETEAFF. The whole variable domain, filled in from reference TRBV30 and TRBJ1-1, reads SQTIHQWPATLVQPVGSPLSLECTVEGTSNPNLYWYRQAAGRGLQLLFYSVGIGQISSEVPQNLSASRPQDRQFILSSKKLLLSDSGFYLCAWSVLGQGETEAFFGQGTRLTVV.

The chain joins TRBV2 to TRBJ2-4; no firm D call. Per the germline V gene, CDR1 is SNHLY and CDR2 is FYNNEI. V was shortened by 7 bases and J by 10 bases, with 17 bases between the two germline ends. This CDR3 is built from 13 residues. This CDR3 is CASKTYSSLIQYF. The CDR3, as DNA: TGTGCCAGCAAGACGTATAGCTCTCTGATTCAGTACTTC.

The J gene is TRBJ2-1, the V gene TRBV19, with 11 bases fitting TRBD2. J gave up 7 bases and V 7 bases, and 12 bases lay outside the gene matches. This CDR3 comprises 16 residues. Germline V gives CDR1 LNHDA, CDR2 SQIVND (reference sequence). The CDR3 sequence is CASTPQLAGVGNEQFF. The CDR3 DNA reads TGTGCCAGTACCCCGCAACTAGCGGGAGTTGGGAATGAGCAGTTCTTC.

The chain is built from TRBV7-7 and TRBJ2-1, with D possibly being TRBD2 (5 bases). The CDR3 extends over 14 amino acids. The V and J ends lost 0 bases and 8 bases respectively, with 11 bases between them. CDR1 and CDR2 (germline): SSHAT, FNYEAQ (reference sequence). The DNA of the CDR3 is TGTGCCAGCAGCTTAGCGGAGCTAGCAGATGAGCAGTTCTTC. Protein: CASSLAELADEQFF.

This chain uses TRBV11-2 with TRBJ1-3, with D maybe TRBD1 (5 bases). This CDR3 is built from 13 residues. Germline V lookup: CDR1 SGHAT, CDR2 FQNNGV. Trimming left V 5 bases short and J 9 bases short, with 14 bases between. The CDR3 region has the DNA TGTGCCAGCAGCGCCCCGACCGGGGGCACCATATATTTT. Residues: CASSAPTGGTIYF.

A word on this clone: One end of the junction varies from germline; a read error may be responsible. Other DNA sequences from this sample encode an identical CDR3 as well. The genes are TRBV10-3 and TRBJ1-5; a possible D gene is TRBD1 (5 bases). The CDR3 contains 14 residues. Looked up from germline, CDR1 is ENHRY and CDR2 is SYGVKD. CDR3 DNA: TGTGCCATCAGCCCAGGGTCGGGCAATCAACCCCAGCATTTT. It is translated as CAISPGSGNQPQHF.

V and J are TRBV7-3 and TRBJ2-6; D not certain. The CDR3 totals 15 residues. The V end lost 5 bases, the J end lost 1 base, and 9 bases lay between the germline ends. Germline values: CDR1 SGHTA, CDR2 FQGTGA. The CDR3 here is CASSPVSSGANVLTF. The CDR3 nucleotides are TGTGCCAGCAGCCCGGTGTCGTCTGGGGCCAACGTCCTGACTTTC.

In DNA form, the CDR3 reads TGTGCCAGCAGCCCCGGGGTGGGAGGAAGGGATGAGCAGTTCTTC. It yields the protein CASSPGVGGRDEQFF. The chain carries TRBV7-2 and TRBJ2-1; a possible D gene is TRBD2 (6 bases). This CDR3 is built from 15 residues. The germline V and J ends were trimmed by 5 bases and 8 bases, with 19 bases remaining between them. Germline loops: CDR1 SGHTA, CDR2 FQGNSA.

Only a few counts were recorded for this clone. V and J are TRBV18 and TRBJ1-1, with D unclear. The CDR3 sequence is 13 residues long. Per the germline V gene, CDR1 is KGHSH and CDR2 is LQKENI. The V end lost 3 bases, the J end lost 0 bases, and 5 bases lay between the germline ends. CDR3 protein: CASSPRMNTEAFF. As DNA, the CDR3 is TGTGCCAGCTCACCGAGGATGAACACTGAAGCTTTCTTT.

This chain connects TRBV15 to TRBJ1-5; 10 bases line up with TRBD1. Germline V lookup: CDR1 LNHNV, CDR2 YYDKDF (reference sequence). CDR3 length: 16 residues. V was pared by 0 bases and J by 6 bases, with 5 bases of the junction left unmatched. The CDR3 bases are TGTGCCACCAGCAGAGATCGACAGGGGGCGGGTCAGCCCCAGCATTTT. This encodes CATSRDRQGAGQPQHF.

This chain joins TRBV5-1 and TRBJ1-1, with D tentatively TRBD1 (5 bases). The germline V gene encodes CDR1 SGHRS and CDR2 YFSETQ. V lost 5 bases, J lost 1 base, and 15 bases lay in between. The CDR3 is 15 residues long. The CDR3 here is CASSWRGTQNTEAFF. The DNA of the CDR3 is TGCGCCAGCAGTTGGAGGGGAACGCAGAACACTGAAGCTTTCTTT.

CDR3 bases: TGTGCCAGCAGCCCCAGGACTAGCGGGAGTAAATCGGATACGCAGTATTTT. Amino acids: CASSPRTSGSKSDTQYF. The chain employs TRBV7-9 and TRBJ2-3; 13 bases align to TRBD2. The CDR3 has 17 residues. The V gene end was trimmed by 5 bases and the J gene end by 6 bases; junction bases not matched to a gene: 11. CDR1 and CDR2 (germline): SEHNR, FQNEAQ (reference sequence).

The rearrangement links TRBV28 to TRBJ1-5; D not certain. V was pared by 4 bases and J by 2 bases, with 6 bases between. Per the germline V gene, CDR1 is MDHEN and CDR2 is SYDVKM. The length of the CDR3 is 13 residues. The CDR3 bases are TGTGCCAGCAGTTCGGGAGGCAATCAGCCCCAGCATTTT. Translation: CASSSGGNQPQHF.

The rearrangement joins TRBV18 to TRBJ2-2, with D possibly being TRBD2 (5 bases). The ends were cut back, 2 bases at V and 0 bases at J, with 16 bases in the middle. The CDR3 is 18 amino acids. The germline V gene has CDR1 KGHSH and CDR2 LQKENI. The CDR3 bases are TGTGCCAGCTCACCAAATCACCTTAGCGTAGCGAACACCGGGGAGCTGTTTTTT. This sequence encodes CASSPNHLSVANTGELFF.

The chain couples TRBV7-9 to TRBJ1-1; 7 bases match TRBD1. From germline, CDR1 is SEHNR and CDR2 FQNEAQ (reference sequence). V shed 6 bases, J shed 10 bases, and the junction held 11 bases outside the gene matches. CDR3 length: 13 amino acids. The CDR3 is CASSPRQGNIAFF. CDR3 sequence (DNA): TGTGCCAGCAGTCCCCGACAGGGCAACATAGCTTTCTTT.

The chain is built from TRBV7-6 and TRBJ2-1, with 11 positions matching TRBD2. Germline-derived CDR1 and CDR2 are SGHVS and FNYEAQ. Trimming at V came to 5 bases and at J to 0 bases, leaving 9 bases not matched to a gene. This CDR3 region has 18 residues. In DNA, the CDR3 is TGTGCCAGCAGCCCCAAGGGTAGCGGGAGGGGCTCCTACAATGAGCAGTTCTTC. Residues: CASSPKGSGRGSYNEQFF.

The rearrangement links TRBV6-5 to TRBJ2-7; 11 bases map to TRBD1. With 10 bases clipped from V and 3 bases from J, the junction kept 8 bases outside the gene matches. The length of the CDR3 is 14 residues. The germline V gene has CDR1 MNHEY and CDR2 SVGAGI. The CDR3 sequence is CATHRGTGGYEQYF. CDR3 coding DNA: TGTGCCACCCATCGTGGGACAGGGGGCTACGAGCAGTACTTC.

This chain joins TRBV28 and TRBJ2-5; TRBD2 matches 8 bases. Germline assignment: CDR1 MDHEN and CDR2 SYDVKM. CDR3 length: 15 amino acids. V shed 5 bases and J 4 bases; nucleotides not matched to a gene: 9. The DNA for the CDR3 is TGTGCCAGCAGTGCCTCGGGGGGGAATAGAGAGACCCAGTACTTC. Its protein is CASSASGGNRETQYF.